The 14 T cell receptor beta chains presented below share a single source sample, sequenced in a study of T-cell reconstitution after alpha-beta-depleted transplantation in children. Preparation of the TCRbeta library used unique molecular identifiers. TCRdb ran MiXCR on the PCR reads and lists one entry per CDR3 protein. The sample lists around 200,000 distinct CDR3 sequences, roughly a tenth occurring once. The starting material was PBMCs, obtained before TCRalphabeta/CD19-depleted stem cell transplant. The receptors stem from a child less than two years old with acute myeloid leukemia, due to receive a stem cell transplant.

This clonotype appeared many times. The genes are TRBV24-1 and TRBJ2-2; 7 bases fit TRBD2. CDR3 length equals 15 residues. Looked up from germline, CDR1 is KGHDR and CDR2 is SFDVKD. J was trimmed by 1 base and V by 5 bases; bases with no gene match: 3. This CDR3 is CATSGTSRNTGELFF. CDR3 coding DNA: TGTGCCACCAGTGGGACTAGTCGGAACACCGGGGAGCTGTTTTTT.

This clonotype was seen at least ten times. This chain connects TRBV5-6 to TRBJ2-1; D may match TRBD1 or TRBD2 (5 bases each). CDR1 and CDR2 (germline): SGHDT, YYEEEE. This CDR3 spans 19 amino acids. Trimming took 5 bases from V and 0 from J, leaving 24 bases between them. Here the CDR3 reads CASRPGPTNYYSSYNEQFF. In DNA form, the CDR3 reads TGTGCCAGCAGGCCGGGACCGACAAATTACTACAGCTCCTACAATGAGCAGTTCTTC.

At least ten counts were recorded for this clonotype. This rearrangement joins TRBV5-1 to TRBJ2-1, with D hard to call. V was pared by 1 base and J by 8 bases, with 19 bases between. CDR3 length: 16 amino acids. The V gene's germline CDR1 is SGHRS and CDR2 YFSETQ. Here the CDR3 reads CASSLIKGILQYEQFF. The CDR3 DNA sequence: TGCGCCAGCAGCTTGATTAAGGGAATTTTACAATATGAGCAGTTCTTC. Full variable domain (outside the CDR3, taken from reference TRBV5-1 and TRBJ2-1): KAGVTQTPRYLIKTRGQQVTLSCSPISGHRSVSWYQQTPGQGLQFLFEYFSETQRNKGNFPGRFSGRQFSNSRSEMNVSTLELGDSALYLCASSLIKGILQYEQFFGPGTRLTVL.

This clonotype was observed many times. CDR3 protein: CSATGLRGTGELFF. The CDR3 DNA reads TGCAGTGCTACGGGCCTTCGTGGCACCGGGGAGCTGTTTTTT. This chain joins TRBV20-1 and TRBJ2-2; D is undetermined. The CDR3 contains 14 residues. Trimming cost V 4 bases and J 4 bases, with 13 bases left between them. Per germline, CDR1 DFQATT and CDR2 SNEGSKA (reference sequence).

This clonotype was detected many times. J is TRBJ2-5 and V is TRBV3-1; no definite D call. V lost 4 bases and J 5 bases, leaving 17 bases between the germline ends. The CDR3 consists of 15 residues. The germline V gene encodes CDR1 LGHDT and CDR2 YNNKEL (reference sequence). This chain's CDR3 is CASSLPRQVEETQYF. The DNA of the CDR3 is TGTGCCAGCAGCCTCCCGAGGCAGGTAGAGGAGACCCAGTACTTC.

This clonotype was counted ten times or more. The CDR3 loop reads CASPTDTQYF. For the CDR3, the DNA is TGTGCCAGCCCAACAGATACGCAGTATTTT. V usage is TRBV21-1 and J usage is TRBJ2-3. TRBV21-1 is a pseudogene locus. The CDR3 length is 10 residues.

At least ten counts were recorded for this clonotype. The chain has TRBV11-2 and TRBJ2-3; 14 nucleotides line up with TRBD2. Trimming cost V 7 bases and J 2 bases; bases outside gene matches: 14. Germline CDR1 reads SGHAT; CDR2 reads FQNNGV. This CDR3 is 19 amino acids long. In nucleotides, the CDR3 is TGTGCCAGCACCCCGAGGGGACTAGCGGGAGTCCCCCACACAGATACGCAGTATTTT. Residues: CASTPRGLAGVPHTDTQYF.

This clonotype has a count of ten or more. The rearrangement uses TRBV20-1 and TRBJ2-5; 7 bases are a match to TRBD1. With V trimmed by 6 bases and J by 0 bases, 4 bases remained unmatched. The CDR3 sequence is 13 residues long. Germline values: CDR1 DFQATT, CDR2 SNEGSKA (reference sequence). CDR3 region: CSAPDRYQETQYF. The CDR3 DNA follows: TGCAGTGCCCCGGACAGGTACCAAGAGACCCAGTACTTC.

This clonotype was recorded many times. This chain joins TRBV20-1 and TRBJ2-7; unclear D gene. Germline V gene lookup returns CDR1 DFQATT and CDR2 SNEGSKA (reference sequence). V was clipped by 6 bases and J by 5 bases, with 11 bases between them. The CDR3 length is 11 residues. CDR3 in amino acids: CSAKSFNEQYF. The CDR3 DNA follows: TGCAGTGCAAAGTCCTTTAACGAGCAGTACTTC.

Only a few counts were recorded for this clonotype. The chain is built from TRBV20-1 and TRBJ1-4; 7 bases are a match to TRBD1. The CDR3 has 18 amino acids. The trim removed 1 base at V and 0 bases at J, leaving 11 bases unmatched. Germline-derived CDR1 and CDR2 are DFQATT and SNEGSKA (reference sequence). Written as DNA, the CDR3 is TGCAGTGCTAGAGTCCCCCCGGGACAGAGTGCAACTAATGAAAAACTGTTTTTT. Protein product: CSARVPPGQSATNEKLFF.

This clonotype was detected ten times or more. The rearrangement joins TRBV20-1 to TRBJ1-1, with a possible D match to TRBD1 (5 bases). V was pared by 3 bases and J by 4 bases, with 12 bases between. From germline, CDR1 is DFQATT and CDR2 SNEGSKA (reference sequence). The CDR3 consists of 13 residues. The CDR3 bases are TGCAGTGCTAGGACCAGGGAGGGCACTGAAGCTTTCTTT. Its translation is CSARTREGTEAFF.

Only a few counts were recorded for this clonotype. The chain has TRBV28 and TRBJ1-4; 9 positions match TRBD1. The CDR3 extends over 15 amino acids. Germline V gene lookup returns CDR1 MDHEN and CDR2 SYDVKM. V lost 6 bases and J lost 3; bases outside the gene matches: 5. The CDR3 coding sequence is TGTGCCAGCAGAAAACAGGGGGCGGCTAATGAAAAACTGTTTTTT. This codes for CASRKQGAANEKLFF.

A word on this clonotype: This could be a read error, since a much larger clone is one nucleotide away. The chain employs TRBV11-2 and TRBJ1-2; no firm D call. CDR3 length: 15 residues. Germline-derived CDR1 and CDR2 are SGHAT and FQNNGV. DNA of the CDR3: TGTGCCAGCAGCCCAAGCCGAGGACCGCAATATGACTACACCTTC. This translates into CASSPSRGPQYDYTF.

At least ten counts were recorded for this clonotype. J is TRBJ2-7 and V is TRBV10-3; the D gene could be TRBD1 or TRBD2 (5 bases each). Germline CDR1 ENHRY, CDR2 SYGVKD. The V end lost 2 bases, the J end lost 2 bases, and 10 bases lay between the germline ends. The CDR3 covers 14 residues. CDR3 DNA: TGTGCCATCAGTGAGACCGGGACGACCTACGAGCAGTACTTC. Encoded protein: CAISETGTTYEQYF.